The T cell receptor (beta chain) described here comes from a study of response to subunit inactivated influenza vaccine. TCRdb reprocessed the RT-PCR reads with MiXCR, giving one entry per CDR3 protein. The sample holds about 780,000 distinct CDR3 sequences, less than 20% seen once. The germline gives CDR1 DFQATT, CDR2 SNEGSKA (reference sequence). Unmatched junction bases numbered 1, after V lost 1 base and J lost 3 bases. The CDR3 is 14 amino acids. Study-wide points: With each seasonal influenza vaccination, the authors suggested, few new T cells are recruited.

This clonotype appeared a few times. The antigen is not known. The sequence derives from a man aged 45-65 years who received an inactivated influenza vaccine. The chain joins TRBV20-1 to TRBJ2-5; 11 nucleotides agree with TRBD2. Sequences were derived from PBMCs from blood, sampled 4 to 6 days after vaccination. The CDR3 DNA sequence: TGCAGTGCTAGAGGACTAGCGGGAAAAGAGACCCAGTACTTC. Encoded protein: CSARGLAGKETQYF.